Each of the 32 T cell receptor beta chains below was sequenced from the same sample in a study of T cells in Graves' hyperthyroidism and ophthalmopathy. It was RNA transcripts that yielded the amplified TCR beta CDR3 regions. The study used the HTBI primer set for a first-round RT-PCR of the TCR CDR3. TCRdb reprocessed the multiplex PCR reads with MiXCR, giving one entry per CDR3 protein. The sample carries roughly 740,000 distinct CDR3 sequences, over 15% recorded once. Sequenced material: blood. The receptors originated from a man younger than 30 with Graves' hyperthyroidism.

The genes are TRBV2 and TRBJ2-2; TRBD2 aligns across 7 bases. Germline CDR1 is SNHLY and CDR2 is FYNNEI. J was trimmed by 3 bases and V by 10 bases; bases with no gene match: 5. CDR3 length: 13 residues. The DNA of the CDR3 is TGTGCCACCCGGGGGAGGGACACCGGGGAGCTGTTTTTT. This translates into CATRGRDTGELFF. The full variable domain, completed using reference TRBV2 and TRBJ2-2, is EPEVTQTPSHQVTQMGQEVILRCVPISNHLYFYWYRQILGQKVEFLVSFYNNEISEKSEIFDDQFSVERPDGSNFTLKIRSTKLEDSAMYFCATRGRDTGELFFGEGSRLTVL.

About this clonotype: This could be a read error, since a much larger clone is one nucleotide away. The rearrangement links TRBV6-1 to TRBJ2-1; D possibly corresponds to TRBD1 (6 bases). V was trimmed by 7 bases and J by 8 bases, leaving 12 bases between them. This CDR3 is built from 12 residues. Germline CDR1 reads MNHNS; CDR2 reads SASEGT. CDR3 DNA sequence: TGTGCCAGCACCTCCAGGGGAGATGAGCAGTTCTTC. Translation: CASTSRGDEQFF.

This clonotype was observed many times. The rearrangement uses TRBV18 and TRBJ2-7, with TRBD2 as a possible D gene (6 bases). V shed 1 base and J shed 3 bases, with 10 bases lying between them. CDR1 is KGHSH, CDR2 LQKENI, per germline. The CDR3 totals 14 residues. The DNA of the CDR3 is TGTGCCAGCTCACCACGGCAGGGAGGCTACGAGCAGTACTTC. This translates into CASSPRQGGYEQYF.

In DNA, the CDR3 is TGTGCCAGCAGTCGACGATTAGACCTTAGCGGCCAAAGCACAGATACGCAGTATTTT. Its translation: CASSRRLDLSGQSTDTQYF. J is TRBJ2-3 and V is TRBV7-9, with D perhaps TRBD2 (6 bases). Germline V gene lookup returns CDR1 SEHNR and CDR2 FQNEAQ (reference sequence). The V and J ends lost 6 bases and 0 bases respectively, with 25 bases between them. CDR3 length equals 19 residues.

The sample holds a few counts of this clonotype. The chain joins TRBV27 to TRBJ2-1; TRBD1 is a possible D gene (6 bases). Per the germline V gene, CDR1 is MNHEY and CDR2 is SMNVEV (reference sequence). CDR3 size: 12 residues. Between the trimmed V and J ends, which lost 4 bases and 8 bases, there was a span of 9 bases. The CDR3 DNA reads TGTGCCAGCAGTTCCAGGGGCGATGAGCAGTTCTTC. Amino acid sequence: CASSSRGDEQFF.

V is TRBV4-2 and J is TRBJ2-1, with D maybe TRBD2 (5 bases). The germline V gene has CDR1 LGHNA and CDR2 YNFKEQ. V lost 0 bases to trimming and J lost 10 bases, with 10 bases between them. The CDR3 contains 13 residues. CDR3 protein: CASSQDWRQEQFF. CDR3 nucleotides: TGTGCCAGCAGCCAAGATTGGAGGCAGGAGCAGTTCTTC.

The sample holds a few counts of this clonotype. CDR3 protein: CASSRRTVYNEQFF. CDR3 DNA sequence: TGTGCCAGCAGCCGCCGGACGGTATACAATGAGCAGTTCTTC. This chain uses TRBV7-9 with TRBJ2-1, with no clear D. Germline CDR1 reads SEHNR; CDR2 reads FQNEAQ (reference sequence). This CDR3 is built from 14 residues. Trimming removed 5 bases from V and 4 bases from J, with 12 bases in between.

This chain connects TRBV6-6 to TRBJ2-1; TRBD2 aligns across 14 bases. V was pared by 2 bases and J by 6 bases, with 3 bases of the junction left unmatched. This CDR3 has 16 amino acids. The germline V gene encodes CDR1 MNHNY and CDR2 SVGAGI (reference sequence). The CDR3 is CASSYGLAGGFNEQFF. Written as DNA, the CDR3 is TGTGCCAGCAGTTACGGACTAGCGGGAGGTTTCAATGAGCAGTTCTTC.

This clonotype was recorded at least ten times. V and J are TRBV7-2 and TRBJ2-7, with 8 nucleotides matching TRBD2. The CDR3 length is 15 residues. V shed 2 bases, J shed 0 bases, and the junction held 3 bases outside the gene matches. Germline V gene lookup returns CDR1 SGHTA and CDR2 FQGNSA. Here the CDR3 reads CASSLYGTSSYEQYF. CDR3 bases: TGTGCCAGCAGCTTATACGGGACTAGCTCCTACGAGCAGTACTTC.

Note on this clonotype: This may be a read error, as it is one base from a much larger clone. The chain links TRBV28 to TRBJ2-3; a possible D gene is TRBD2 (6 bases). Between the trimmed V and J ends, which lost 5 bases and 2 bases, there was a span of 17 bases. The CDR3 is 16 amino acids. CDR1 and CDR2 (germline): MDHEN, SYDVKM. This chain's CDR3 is CASSPSGLTLTDTQYF. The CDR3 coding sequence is TGTGCCAGCAGTCCCTCGGGACTCACGCTCACAGATACGCAGTATTTT.

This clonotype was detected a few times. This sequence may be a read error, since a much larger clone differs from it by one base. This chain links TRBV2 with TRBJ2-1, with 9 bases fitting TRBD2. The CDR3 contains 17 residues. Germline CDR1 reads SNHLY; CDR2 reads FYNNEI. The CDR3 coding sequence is TGTGCCAGCAGTGAACGCTGGCTAGCGGGAAACGGGAATGAGCAGTCCTTC. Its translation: CASSERWLAGNGNEQSF.

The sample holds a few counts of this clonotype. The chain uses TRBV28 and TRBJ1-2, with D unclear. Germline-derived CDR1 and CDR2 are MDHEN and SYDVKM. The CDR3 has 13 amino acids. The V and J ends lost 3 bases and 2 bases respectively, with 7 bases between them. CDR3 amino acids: CASSFMGNYGYTF. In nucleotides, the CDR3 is TGTGCCAGCAGTTTTATGGGAAACTATGGCTACACCTTC.

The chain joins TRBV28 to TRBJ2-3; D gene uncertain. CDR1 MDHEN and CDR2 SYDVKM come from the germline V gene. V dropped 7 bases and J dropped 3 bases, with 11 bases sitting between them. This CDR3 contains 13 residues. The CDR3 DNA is TGTGCCAGCATTAGCTCGCTTACAGATACGCAGTATTTT. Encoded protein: CASISSLTDTQYF.

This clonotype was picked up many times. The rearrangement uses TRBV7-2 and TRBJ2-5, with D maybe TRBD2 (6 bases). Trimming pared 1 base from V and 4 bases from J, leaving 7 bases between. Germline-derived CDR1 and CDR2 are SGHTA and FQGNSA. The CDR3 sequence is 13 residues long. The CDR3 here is CASSLVEGETQYF. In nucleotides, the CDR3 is TGTGCCAGCAGCTTAGTGGAGGGAGAGACCCAGTACTTC. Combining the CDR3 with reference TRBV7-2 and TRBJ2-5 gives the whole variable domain GAGVSQSPSNKVTEKGKDVELRCDPISGHTALYWYRQSLGQGLEFLIYFQGNSAPDKSGLPSDRFSAERTGGSVSTLTIQRTQQEDSAVYLCASSLVEGETQYFGPGTRLLVL.

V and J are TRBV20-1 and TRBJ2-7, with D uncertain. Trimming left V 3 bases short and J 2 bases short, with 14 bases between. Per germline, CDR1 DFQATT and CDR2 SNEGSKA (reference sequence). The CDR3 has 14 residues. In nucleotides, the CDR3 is TGCAGTGCTAGTCTACCCGGACCCGCCTACGAGCAGTACTTC. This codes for CSASLPGPAYEQYF.

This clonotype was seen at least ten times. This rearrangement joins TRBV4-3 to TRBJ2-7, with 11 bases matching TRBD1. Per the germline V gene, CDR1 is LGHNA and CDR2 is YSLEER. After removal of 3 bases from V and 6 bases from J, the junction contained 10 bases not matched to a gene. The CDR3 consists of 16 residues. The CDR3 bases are TGCGCCAGCAGCCACCCACCCGGACAGGGGGCGCGCGAGCAGTACTTC. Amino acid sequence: CASSHPPGQGAREQYF.

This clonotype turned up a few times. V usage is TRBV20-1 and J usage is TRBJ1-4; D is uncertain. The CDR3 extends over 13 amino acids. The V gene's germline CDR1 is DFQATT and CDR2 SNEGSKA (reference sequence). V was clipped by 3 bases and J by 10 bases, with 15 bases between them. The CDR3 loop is CSASPAGVGKLFF. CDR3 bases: TGCAGTGCTAGCCCCGCCGGGGTCGGAAAACTGTTTTTT.

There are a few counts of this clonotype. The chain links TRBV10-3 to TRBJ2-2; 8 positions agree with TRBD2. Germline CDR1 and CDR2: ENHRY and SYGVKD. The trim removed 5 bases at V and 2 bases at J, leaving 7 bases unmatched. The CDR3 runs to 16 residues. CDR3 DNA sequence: TGTGCCATCAGTTTCACTAGCGGAGCTAACACCGGGGAGCTGTTTTTT. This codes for CAISFTSGANTGELFF.

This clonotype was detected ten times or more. This CDR3 is CASRGPTVGVSGANVLTF. CDR3 DNA: TGTGCCAGCAGGGGGCCGACGGTTGGCGTCTCTGGGGCCAACGTCCTGACTTTC. The V gene is TRBV6-1, the J gene TRBJ2-6, with D perhaps TRBD1 (5 bases). V lost 6 bases and J lost 0, with 18 bases in between. Germline values: CDR1 MNHNS, CDR2 SASEGT. CDR3 size: 18 residues.

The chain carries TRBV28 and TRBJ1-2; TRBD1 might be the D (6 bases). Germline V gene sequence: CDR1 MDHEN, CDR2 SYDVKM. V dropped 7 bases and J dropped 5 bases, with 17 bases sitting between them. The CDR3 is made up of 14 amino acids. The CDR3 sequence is CASTPTGPPYGYTF. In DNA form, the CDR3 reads TGTGCCAGCACTCCAACAGGGCCCCCATATGGCTACACCTTC.

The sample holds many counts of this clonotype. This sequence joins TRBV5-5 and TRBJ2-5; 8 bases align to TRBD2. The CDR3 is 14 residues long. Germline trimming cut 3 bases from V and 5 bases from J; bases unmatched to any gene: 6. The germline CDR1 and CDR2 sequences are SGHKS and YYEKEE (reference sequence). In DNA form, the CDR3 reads TGTGCCAGCAGCTCTGGACTAGCCCCGGAGACCCAGTACTTC. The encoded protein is CASSSGLAPETQYF.

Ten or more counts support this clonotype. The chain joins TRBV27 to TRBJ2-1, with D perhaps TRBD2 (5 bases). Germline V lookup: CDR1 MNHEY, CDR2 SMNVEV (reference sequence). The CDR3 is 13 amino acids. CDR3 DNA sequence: TGTGCTGTCGGGATATCTGCCTACAATGAGCAGTTCTTC. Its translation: CAVGISAYNEQFF.

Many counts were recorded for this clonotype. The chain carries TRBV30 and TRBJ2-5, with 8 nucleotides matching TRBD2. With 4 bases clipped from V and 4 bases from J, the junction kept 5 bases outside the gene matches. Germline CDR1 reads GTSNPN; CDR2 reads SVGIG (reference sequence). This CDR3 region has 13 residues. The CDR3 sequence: CAWTSGFGETQYF. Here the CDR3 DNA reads TGTGCCTGGACTAGCGGGTTCGGAGAGACCCAGTACTTC.

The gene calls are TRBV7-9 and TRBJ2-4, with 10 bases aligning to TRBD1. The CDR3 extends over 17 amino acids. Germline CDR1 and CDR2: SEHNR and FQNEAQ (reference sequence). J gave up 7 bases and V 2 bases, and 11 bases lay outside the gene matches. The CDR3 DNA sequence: TGTGCCAGCAGCTTATCCTTCCCGGGACAGGGGTGGAACATTCAGTACTTC. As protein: CASSLSFPGQGWNIQYF.

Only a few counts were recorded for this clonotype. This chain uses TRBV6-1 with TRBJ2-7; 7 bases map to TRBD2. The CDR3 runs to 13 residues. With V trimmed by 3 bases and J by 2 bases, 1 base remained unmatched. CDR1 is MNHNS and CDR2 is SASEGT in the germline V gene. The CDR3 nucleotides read TGTGCCAGCAGTGAGCGGGGGACCTACGAGCAGTACTTC. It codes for CASSERGTYEQYF.

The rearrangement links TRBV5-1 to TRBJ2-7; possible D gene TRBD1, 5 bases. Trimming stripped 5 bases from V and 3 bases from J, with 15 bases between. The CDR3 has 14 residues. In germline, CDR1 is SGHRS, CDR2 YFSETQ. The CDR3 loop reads CASSARTNNYEQYF. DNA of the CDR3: TGCGCCAGCAGTGCCAGGACAAACAACTACGAGCAGTACTTC.

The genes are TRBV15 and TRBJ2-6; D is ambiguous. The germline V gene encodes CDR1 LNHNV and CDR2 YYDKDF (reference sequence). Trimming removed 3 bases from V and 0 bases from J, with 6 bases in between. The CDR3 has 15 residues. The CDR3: CATSRGFSGANVLTF. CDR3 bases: TGTGCCACCAGCAGGGGGTTCTCTGGGGCCAACGTCCTGACTTTC.

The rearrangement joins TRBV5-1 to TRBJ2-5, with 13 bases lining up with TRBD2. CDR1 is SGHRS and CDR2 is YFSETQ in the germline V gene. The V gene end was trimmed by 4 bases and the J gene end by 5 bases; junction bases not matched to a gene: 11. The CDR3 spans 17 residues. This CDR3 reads CASSNRITSGRVETQYF. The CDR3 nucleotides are TGCGCCAGCAGCAACCGGATTACTAGCGGGAGGGTGGAGACCCAGTACTTC.

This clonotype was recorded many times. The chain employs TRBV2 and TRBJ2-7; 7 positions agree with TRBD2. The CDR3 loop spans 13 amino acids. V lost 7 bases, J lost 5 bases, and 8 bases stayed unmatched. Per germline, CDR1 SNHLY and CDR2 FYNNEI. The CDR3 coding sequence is TGTGCCAGCATGGCGGGAGCCCCTGACGAGCAGTACTTC. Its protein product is CASMAGAPDEQYF.

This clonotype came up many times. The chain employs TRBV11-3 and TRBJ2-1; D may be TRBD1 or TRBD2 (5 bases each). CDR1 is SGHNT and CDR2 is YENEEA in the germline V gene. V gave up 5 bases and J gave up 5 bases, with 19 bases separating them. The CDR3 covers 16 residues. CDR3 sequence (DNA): TGTGCCAGCAGCCTGAGAGGGACCGGTCTTAACAATGAGCAGTTCTTC. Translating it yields CASSLRGTGLNNEQFF.

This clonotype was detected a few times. The CDR3 bases are TGTGCCAGCAGCCGCGGGGTGCTAGCGGGAGTGGGTGAGCAGTACTTC. Translating gives CASSRGVLAGVGEQYF. J is TRBJ2-7 and V is TRBV5-4; 10 bases match TRBD2. Germline V gives CDR1 SGHNT, CDR2 YYREEE (reference sequence). This CDR3 contains 16 residues. V lost 4 bases, J lost 7 bases, and 14 bases stayed unmatched.

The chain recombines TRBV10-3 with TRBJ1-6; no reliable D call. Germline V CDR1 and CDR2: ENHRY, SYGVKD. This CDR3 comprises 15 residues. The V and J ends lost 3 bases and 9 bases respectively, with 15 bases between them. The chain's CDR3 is CAISERTAGGSPLHF. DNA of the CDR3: TGTGCCATCAGTGAAAGGACGGCAGGCGGTTCACCCCTCCACTTT.